This T cell receptor beta chain emerged from a study of shared clonotypes between healthy human individuals. Study context: For every donor, three CD4 naive, three CD4 memory, two CD8 naive and one CD8 memory plates were used. Overall study findings and caveats: Memory subsets generally showed lower estimated richness than naive subsets. Sampling involved blood alone; tissue repertoires likely differ.

The CDR3 is 14 residues long. Details on this clone: The antigen remains unidentified.

Using immunoSEQ multiplex PCR, the repertoire was profiled, and TCRdb retains in-frame clones only, with some absent. Of approximately 2.4 million clones in the sample, about 94% are singletons; the top ten hold roughly 0.13%. The receptor comes from a man aged 18-30 years in good health. The chain has TRBV21-1 and TRBJ1-3; the DNA was not compared with TRBD1, the D call given in the table. TRBV21-1 is recorded as a pseudogene. The sample comprised naive CD4+ T cells sorted from blood. The subset is: CD45RA+ positively selected. The CDR3 DNA sequence: TGTGCCAGCAGCAGCAGGGGAACTGGAAACACCATATATTTT. This sequence encodes CASSSRGTGNTIYF.